The 4 T cell receptor beta chains in this list originate from one sample, sequenced in a study of blood T cell repertoires in COVID-19. Measured with immunoSEQ multiplex PCR; TCRdb has only the in-frame clones, and not every one. The sample has fewer than 300,000 clones, about 89% seen once. The sample consisted of peripheral blood. These receptors came from a woman between 35 and 50 years old who had recovered from COVID-19.

V usage is TRBV11-2 and J usage is TRBJ1-6; the D is unclear. This CDR3 is built from 15 residues. Between the trimmed V and J ends, which lost 3 bases and 8 bases, there was a span of 14 bases. Germline assignment: CDR1 SGHAT and CDR2 FQNNGV. CDR3 protein: CASSLVGFGDSPLHF. CDR3 coding DNA: TGTGCCAGCAGCTTGGTCGGATTCGGGGATTCACCCCTCCACTTT.

The chain employs TRBV25-1 and TRBJ2-7, with a tentative D call TRBD2 (5 bases). The CDR3 spans 13 residues. Trimming cost V 1 base and J 6 bases, with 10 bases left between them. Per the germline V gene, CDR1 is MGHDK and CDR2 is SYGVNS. The CDR3 nucleotides are TGTGCCAGCAGTGAATCCCTTCGGGGCGAGCAGTACTTC. Translated: CASSESLRGEQYF.

J is TRBJ1-6 and V is TRBV4-1; perhaps TRBD1 as D (5 bases). Germline V gives CDR1 MGHRA, CDR2 YSYEKL. The V end lost 0 bases, the J end lost 9 bases, and 9 bases lay between the germline ends. The CDR3 is 14 residues long. CDR3 protein: CASSQESGGSPLHF. As DNA, the CDR3 is TGCGCCAGCAGCCAAGAGAGCGGGGGTTCACCCCTCCACTTT.

The chain carries TRBV6-6 and TRBJ1-3; the D gene is possibly TRBD1 (5 bases). The CDR3 is 16 amino acids. V was trimmed by 4 bases and J by 1 base, leaving 14 bases between them. Germline V CDR1 and CDR2: MNHNY, SVGAGI (reference sequence). The DNA for the CDR3 is TGTGCCAGCAGTTCCCTGCGGGGGTTGTCTGGAAACACCATATATTTT. Translation: CASSSLRGLSGNTIYF.